This T cell receptor (beta chain) was retrieved from a study of cytomegalovirus exposure and HLA in healthy donors. Findings and caveats of the study: According to the study, around 180 TCR beta chains were cytomegalovirus-associated. TCR beta chain V- and J-gene trimming was linked, in a later analysis, to a missense variant in DCLRE1C. TCR beta chains associated with HLA were, in a later analysis, more clonally expanded than equally common others.

PCR amplification relied on 60 Vbeta primers (plus 13 Jbeta primers). Only in-frame clones appear in the TCRdb table, and some are missing; sequencing was by immunoSEQ multiplex PCR. The sample yields about 43,000 clones, about 60% seen once. V was pared by 5 bases and J by 7 bases, with 15 bases between. The germline V gene has CDR1 MGHDK and CDR2 SYGVNS. The CDR3 runs 14 residues. Comment on this clone: What it binds is unknown.

The sample taken for sequencing was PBMCs. The chain links TRBV25-1 to TRBJ2-1, with a tentative D call TRBD1 (5 bases). The source of this sequence is a human donor in good health. DNA for the CDR3: TGTGCCAGCAGTAAAGAAGGGGTTATTAATGAGCAGTTCTTC. Its translation: CASSKEGVINEQFF.